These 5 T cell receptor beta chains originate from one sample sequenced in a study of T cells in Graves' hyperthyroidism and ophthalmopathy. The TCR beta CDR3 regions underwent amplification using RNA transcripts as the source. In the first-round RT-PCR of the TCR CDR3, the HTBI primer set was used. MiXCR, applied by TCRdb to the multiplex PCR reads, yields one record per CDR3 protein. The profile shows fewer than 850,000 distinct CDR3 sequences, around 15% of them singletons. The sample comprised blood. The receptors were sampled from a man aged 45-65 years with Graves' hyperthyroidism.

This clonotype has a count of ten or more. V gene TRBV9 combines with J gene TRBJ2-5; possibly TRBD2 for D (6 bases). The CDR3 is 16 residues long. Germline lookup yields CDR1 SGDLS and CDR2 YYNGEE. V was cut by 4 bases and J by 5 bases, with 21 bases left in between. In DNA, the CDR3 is TGTGCCAGCAGCCCCAAGGCTAGCGTGCCACCGGAGACCCAGTACTTC. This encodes CASSPKASVPPETQYF. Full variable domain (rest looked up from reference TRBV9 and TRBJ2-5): DSGVTQTPKHLITATGQRVTLRCSPRSGDLSVYWYQQSLDQGLQFLIQYYNGEERAKGNILERFSAQQFPDLHSELNLSSLELGDSALYFCASSPKASVPPETQYFGPGTRLLVL.

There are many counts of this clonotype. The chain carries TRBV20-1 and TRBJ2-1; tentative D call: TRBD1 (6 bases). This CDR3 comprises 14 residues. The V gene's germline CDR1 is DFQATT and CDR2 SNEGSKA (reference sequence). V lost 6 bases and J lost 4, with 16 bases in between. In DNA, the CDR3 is TGCAGTGCCCCTGGGCTTACAGGGTACAATGAGCAGTTCTTC. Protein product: CSAPGLTGYNEQFF.

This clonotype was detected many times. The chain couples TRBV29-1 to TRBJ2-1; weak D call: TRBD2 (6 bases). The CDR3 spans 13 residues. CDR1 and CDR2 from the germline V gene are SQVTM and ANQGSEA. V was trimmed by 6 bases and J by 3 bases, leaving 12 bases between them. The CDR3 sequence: CSVGLSNYNEQFF. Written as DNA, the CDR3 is TGCAGCGTGGGACTTTCAAACTACAATGAGCAGTTCTTC.

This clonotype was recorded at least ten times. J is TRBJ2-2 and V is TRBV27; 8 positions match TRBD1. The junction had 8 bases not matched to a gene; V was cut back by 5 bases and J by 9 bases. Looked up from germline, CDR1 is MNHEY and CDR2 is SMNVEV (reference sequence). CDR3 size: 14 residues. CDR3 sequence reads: CASSLGQGPWELFF. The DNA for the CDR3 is TGTGCCAGCAGTCTAGGACAGGGCCCATGGGAGCTGTTTTTT.

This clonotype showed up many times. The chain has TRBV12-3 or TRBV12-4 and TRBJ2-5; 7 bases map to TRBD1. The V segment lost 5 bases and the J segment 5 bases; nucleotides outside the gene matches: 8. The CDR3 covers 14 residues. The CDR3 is CASSPGQLRETQYF. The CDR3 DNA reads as TGTGCCAGCAGTCCGGGACAGTTACGGGAGACCCAGTACTTC.